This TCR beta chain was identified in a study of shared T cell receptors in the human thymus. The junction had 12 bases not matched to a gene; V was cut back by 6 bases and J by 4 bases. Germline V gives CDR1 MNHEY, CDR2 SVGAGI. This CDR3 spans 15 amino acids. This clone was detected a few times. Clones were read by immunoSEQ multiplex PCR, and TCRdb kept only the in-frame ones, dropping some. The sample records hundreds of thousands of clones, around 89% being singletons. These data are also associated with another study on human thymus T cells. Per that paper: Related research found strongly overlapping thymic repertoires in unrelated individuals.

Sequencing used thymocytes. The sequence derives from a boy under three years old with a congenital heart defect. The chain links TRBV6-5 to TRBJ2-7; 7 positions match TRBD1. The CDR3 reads CASSQARDSTYEQYF. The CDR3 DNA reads TGTGCCAGCAGCCAGGCCCGGGACAGTACTTACGAGCAGTACTTC.